This T cell receptor beta chain was sequenced during a study of T-cell reconstitution after alpha-beta-depleted transplantation in children (dated by TCRdb to between 2015 and 2016). For the study in its entirety: T-cell immune reconstitution after TCRalphabeta/CD19-depleted allogeneic hematopoietic cell transplantation in children was quantitatively tracked in the study by means of TCR repertoire profiling.

Remarks on this clonotype: It has no known antigen specificity. No quality values exist for individual bases; no much larger clone is one base distant.

The receptor library was made with PCR. The instrument given in TCRdb is Illumina HiSeq 2500. Molecular barcoding was employed in the preparation of TCR libraries, with unique molecular identifiers being used to normalize TCRbeta repertoire quantification. TCRdb reprocessed the public reads (quality trimming at Q25 with fastp, clone calling with MiXCR) and kept in-frame beta chains. Each CDR3 protein gets just one entry, which takes the most common genes and DNA from the rows behind it. The sample table shows 300,000 to 400,000 distinct CDR3 sequences, and around 15% are seen once. The ten largest account for about 41% of the sample. Beyond this particular receptor, the publication reports: Hyperexpanded clone frequencies declined over subsequent months; after one year, T-cell counts and TCRbeta diversity were mostly attributed to newly produced T cells. The apparently early alphabetaT-cell count recovery about two months after transplant was reportedly dependent on only several hundred rapidly expanded clones derived from non-depleted graft cells. In some patients, the high TCRbeta diversity seen at day 60 was put down to recipient T cells and intrathymic progenitors that had survived conditioning.

Trimming at the junction amounts to 4 bases on V and 7 bases on J, and the germline ends lie 14 bases apart. Per the germline V gene, SQVTM is the CDR1 and ANQGSEA is the CDR2. From its cysteine to its phenylalanine, the CDR3 spans 12 amino acids. The CDR3 DNA has 36 bases and is translated from base 1. The treatment or condition label on this specimen signifies: allogeneic hematopoietic cell transplantation with graft depleted of TCRalphabeta T cells and CD19 B cells. The children who served as transplant recipients had been given grafts of TCRalphabeta/CD19-depleted allogeneic hematopoietic cells.

The rearrangement combines TRBV29-1 with TRBJ2-7, with the identity of the D gene unclear. The input for sequencing was PBMCs, mostly from graft donor cells, taken 360 days after TCRalphabeta/CD19-depleted stem cell transplant. This TCR derives from a male patient aged 2-9 years who had a stem cell transplant for acute lymphoblastic leukemia, so the T cells may come from the graft donor. The CDR3 protein: CSVVDGSWEQYF. The sequenced DNA is TGCAGCGTTGTGGACGGCTCCTGGGAGCAGTACTTC.